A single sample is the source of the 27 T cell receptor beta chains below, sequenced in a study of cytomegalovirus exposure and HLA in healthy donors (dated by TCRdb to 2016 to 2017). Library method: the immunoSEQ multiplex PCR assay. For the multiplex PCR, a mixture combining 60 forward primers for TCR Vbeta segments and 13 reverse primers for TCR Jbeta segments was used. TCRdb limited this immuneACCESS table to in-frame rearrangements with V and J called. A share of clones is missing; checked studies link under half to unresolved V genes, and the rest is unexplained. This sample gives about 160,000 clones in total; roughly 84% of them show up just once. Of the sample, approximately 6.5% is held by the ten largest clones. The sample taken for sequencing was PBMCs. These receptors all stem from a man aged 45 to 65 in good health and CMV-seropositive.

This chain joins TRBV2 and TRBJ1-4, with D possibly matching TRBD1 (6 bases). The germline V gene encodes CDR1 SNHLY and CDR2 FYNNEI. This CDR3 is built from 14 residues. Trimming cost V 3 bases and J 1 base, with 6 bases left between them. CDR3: CASSEGQTNEKLFF. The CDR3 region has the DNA TGTGCCAGCAGTGAGGGACAAACTAATGAAAAACTGTTTTTT.

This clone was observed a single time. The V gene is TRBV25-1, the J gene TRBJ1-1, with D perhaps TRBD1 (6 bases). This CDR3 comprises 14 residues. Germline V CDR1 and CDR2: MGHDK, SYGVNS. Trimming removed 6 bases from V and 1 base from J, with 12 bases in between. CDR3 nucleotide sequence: TGTGCCAGCAGCGGACAGTTTACGAACACTGAAGCTTTCTTT. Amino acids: CASSGQFTNTEAFF.

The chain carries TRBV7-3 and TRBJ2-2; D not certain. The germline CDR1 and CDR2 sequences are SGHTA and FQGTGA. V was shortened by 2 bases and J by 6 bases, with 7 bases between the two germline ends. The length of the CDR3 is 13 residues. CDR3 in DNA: TGTGCCAGCAGCTTACTTTGGCCCGGGGAGCTGTTTTTT. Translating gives CASSLLWPGELFF.

CDR3 sequence: CATSREKGAGPPLHF. Here the CDR3 DNA reads TGTGCCACCAGCAGAGAAAAGGGGGCAGGGCCACCCCTCCACTTT. The rearrangement uses TRBV15 and TRBJ1-6; 7 nucleotides match TRBD1. After removal of 0 bases from V and 11 bases from J, the junction contained 7 bases not matched to a gene. CDR1 LNHNV and CDR2 YYDKDF come from the germline V gene (reference sequence). CDR3 length equals 15 residues.

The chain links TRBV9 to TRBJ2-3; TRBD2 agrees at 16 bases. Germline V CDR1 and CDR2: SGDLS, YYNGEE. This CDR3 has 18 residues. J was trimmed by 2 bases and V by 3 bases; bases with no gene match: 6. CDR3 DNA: TGTGCCAGCAGCGAGGGGACTAGCGGGGGGGGTGCCACAGATACGCAGTATTTT. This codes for CASSEGTSGGGATDTQYF.

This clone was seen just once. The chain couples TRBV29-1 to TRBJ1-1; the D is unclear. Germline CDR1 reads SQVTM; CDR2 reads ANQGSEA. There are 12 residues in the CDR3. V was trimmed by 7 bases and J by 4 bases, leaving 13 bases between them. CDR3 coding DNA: TGCAGCGGTGGCCACACGGGCACTGAAGCTTTCTTT. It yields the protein CSGGHTGTEAFF.

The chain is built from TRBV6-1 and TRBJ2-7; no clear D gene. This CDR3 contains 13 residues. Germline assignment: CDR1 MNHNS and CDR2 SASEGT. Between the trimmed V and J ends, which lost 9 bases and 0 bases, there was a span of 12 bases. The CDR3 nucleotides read TGTGCCAGTTCAGCTTACAGCTCCTACGAGCAGTACGTC. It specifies CASSAYSSYEQYV.

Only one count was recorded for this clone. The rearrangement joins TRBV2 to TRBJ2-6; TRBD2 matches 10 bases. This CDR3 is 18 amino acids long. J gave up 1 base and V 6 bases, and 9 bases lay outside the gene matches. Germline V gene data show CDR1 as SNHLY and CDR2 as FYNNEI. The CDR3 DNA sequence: TGTGCCAGCAGCCCTCTGCTAGCGGGAGTATCTGGGGCCAACGTCCTGACTTTC. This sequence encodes CASSPLLAGVSGANVLTF.

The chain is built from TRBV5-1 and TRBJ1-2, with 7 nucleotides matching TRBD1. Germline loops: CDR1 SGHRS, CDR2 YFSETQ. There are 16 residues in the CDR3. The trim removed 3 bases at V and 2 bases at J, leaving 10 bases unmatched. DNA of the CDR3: TGCGCCAGCAGCTCGCCCGGGACAGAGTACAACTATGGCTACACCTTC. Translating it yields CASSSPGTEYNYGYTF.

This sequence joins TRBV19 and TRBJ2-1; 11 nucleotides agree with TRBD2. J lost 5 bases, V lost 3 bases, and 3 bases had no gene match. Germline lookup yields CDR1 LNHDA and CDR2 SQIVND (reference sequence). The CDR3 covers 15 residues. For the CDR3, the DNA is TGTGCCAGTAGTATTGGGACTAGCGGTCACAATGAGCAGTTCTTC. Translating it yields CASSIGTSGHNEQFF.

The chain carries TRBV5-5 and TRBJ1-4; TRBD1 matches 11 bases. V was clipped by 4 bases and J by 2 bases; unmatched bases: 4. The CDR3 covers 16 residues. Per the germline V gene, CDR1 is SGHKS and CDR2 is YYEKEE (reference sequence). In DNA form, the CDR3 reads TGTGCCAGCAGCCCTGGGGACAGGGGGACTAATGAAAAACTGTTTTTT. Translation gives CASSPGDRGTNEKLFF.

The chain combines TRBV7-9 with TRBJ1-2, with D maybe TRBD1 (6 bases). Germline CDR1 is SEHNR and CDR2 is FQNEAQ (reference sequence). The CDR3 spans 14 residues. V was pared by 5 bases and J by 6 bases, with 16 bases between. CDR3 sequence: CASSDTGSRDGYTF. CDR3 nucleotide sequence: TGTGCCAGCAGCGATACAGGGTCACGGGATGGCTACACCTTC.

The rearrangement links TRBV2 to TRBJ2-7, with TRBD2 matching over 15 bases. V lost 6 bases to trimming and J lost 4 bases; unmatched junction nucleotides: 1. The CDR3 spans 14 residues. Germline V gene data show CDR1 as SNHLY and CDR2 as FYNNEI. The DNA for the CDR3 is TGTGCCAGCAGCGGACTAGCGGGAGGGTACGAGCAGTACGTC. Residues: CASSGLAGGYEQYV.

CDR3 sequence (DNA): TGCGCCAGCAGTGAGTCGCCAGGGTACCTCATGAACACTGAAGCTTTCTTT. The encoded protein is CASSESPGYLMNTEAFF. The genes are TRBV10-2 and TRBJ1-1, with D perhaps matching TRBD1 (5 bases). CDR3 length: 17 amino acids. Germline V lookup: CDR1 WSHSY, CDR2 SAAADI. V gave up 0 bases and J gave up 0 bases, with 14 bases separating them.

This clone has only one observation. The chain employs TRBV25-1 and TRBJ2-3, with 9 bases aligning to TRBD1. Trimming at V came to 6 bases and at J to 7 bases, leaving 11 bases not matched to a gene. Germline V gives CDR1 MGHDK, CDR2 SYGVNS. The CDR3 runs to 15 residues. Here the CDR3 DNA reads TGTGCCAGCAGAGACCGGGACAGGGCGGGAAATACGCAGTATTTT. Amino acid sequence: CASRDRDRAGNTQYF.

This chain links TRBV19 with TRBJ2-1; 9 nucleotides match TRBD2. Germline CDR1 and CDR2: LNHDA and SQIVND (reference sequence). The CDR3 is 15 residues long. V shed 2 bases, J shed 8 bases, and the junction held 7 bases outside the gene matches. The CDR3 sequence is CASSITGGRADEQFF. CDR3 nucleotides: TGTGCCAGTAGTATAACGGGCGGGAGGGCCGATGAGCAGTTCTTC. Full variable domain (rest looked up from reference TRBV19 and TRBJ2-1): DGGITQSPKYLFRKEGQNVTLSCEQNLNHDAMYWYRQDPGQGLRLIYYSQIVNDFQKGDIAEGYSVSREKKESFPLTVTSAQKNPTAFYLCASSITGGRADEQFFGPGTRLTVL.

For the CDR3, the DNA is TGCGCCAGCAGCGCAAACCCCAGTTTCCAGGAAAAACTGTTTTTT. The encoded protein is CASSANPSFQEKLFF. V usage is TRBV5-1 and J usage is TRBJ1-4, with D hard to call. Looked up from germline, CDR1 is SGHRS and CDR2 is YFSETQ. The CDR3 covers 15 residues. Trimming left V 4 bases short and J 8 bases short, with 18 bases between.

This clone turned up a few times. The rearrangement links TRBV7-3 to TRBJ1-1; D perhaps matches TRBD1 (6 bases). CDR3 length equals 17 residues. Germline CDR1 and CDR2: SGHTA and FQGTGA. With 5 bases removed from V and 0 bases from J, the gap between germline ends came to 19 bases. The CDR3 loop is CASSKAGVSGMNTEAFF. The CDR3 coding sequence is TGTGCCAGCAGCAAAGCAGGGGTTTCCGGGATGAACACTGAAGCTTTCTTT.

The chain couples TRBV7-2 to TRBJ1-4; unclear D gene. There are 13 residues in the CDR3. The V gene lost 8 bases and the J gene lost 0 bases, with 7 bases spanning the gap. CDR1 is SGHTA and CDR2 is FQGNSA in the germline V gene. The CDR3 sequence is CASRDATNEKLFF. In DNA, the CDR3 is TGTGCCAGCCGGGATGCAACTAATGAAAAACTGTTTTTT.

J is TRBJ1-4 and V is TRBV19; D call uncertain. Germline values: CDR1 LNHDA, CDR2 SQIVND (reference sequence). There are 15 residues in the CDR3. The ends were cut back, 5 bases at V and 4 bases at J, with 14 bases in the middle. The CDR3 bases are TGTGCCAGTAGTGGCGGGATGATGGTTAATGAAAAACTGTTTTTT. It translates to CASSGGMMVNEKLFF.

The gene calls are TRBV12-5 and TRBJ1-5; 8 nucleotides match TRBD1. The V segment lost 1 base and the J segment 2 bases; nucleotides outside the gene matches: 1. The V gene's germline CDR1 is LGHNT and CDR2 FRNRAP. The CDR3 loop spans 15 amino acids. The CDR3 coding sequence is TGTGCTAGTGGTTTGGCGGACAGGGGCAATCAGCCCCAGCATTTT. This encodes CASGLADRGNQPQHF.

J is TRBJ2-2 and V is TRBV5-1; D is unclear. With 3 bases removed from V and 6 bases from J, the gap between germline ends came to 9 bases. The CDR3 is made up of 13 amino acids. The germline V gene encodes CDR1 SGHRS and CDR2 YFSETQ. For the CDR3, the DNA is TGCGCCAGCAGCTCTCCTAACGCCGGGGAGCTGTTTTTT. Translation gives CASSSPNAGELFF.

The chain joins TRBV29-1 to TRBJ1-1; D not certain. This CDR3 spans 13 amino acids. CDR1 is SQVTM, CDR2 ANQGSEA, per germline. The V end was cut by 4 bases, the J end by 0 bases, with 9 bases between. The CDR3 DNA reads TGCAGCGTTGTTGAGGGTATGAACACTGAAGCTTTCTTT. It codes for CSVVEGMNTEAFF.

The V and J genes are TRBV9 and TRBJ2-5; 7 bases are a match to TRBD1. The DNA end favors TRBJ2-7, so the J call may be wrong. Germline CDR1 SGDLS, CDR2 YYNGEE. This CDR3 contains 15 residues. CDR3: CASSKGDSLVYEQYF. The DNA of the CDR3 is TGTGCCAGCAGCAAGGGGGACAGCCTCGTGTACGAGCAGTACTTC.

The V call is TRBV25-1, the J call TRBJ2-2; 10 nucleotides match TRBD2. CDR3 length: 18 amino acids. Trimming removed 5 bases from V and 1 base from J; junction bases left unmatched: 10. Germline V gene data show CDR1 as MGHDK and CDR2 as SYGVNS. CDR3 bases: TGTGCCAGCAGTCCCTTCTCACTAGCGGGGATGAACACCGGGGAGCTGTTTTTT. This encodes CASSPFSLAGMNTGELFF.

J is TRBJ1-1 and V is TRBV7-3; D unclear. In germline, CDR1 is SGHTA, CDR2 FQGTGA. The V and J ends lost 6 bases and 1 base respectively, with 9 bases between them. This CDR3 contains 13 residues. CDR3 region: CASSSRQNTEAFF. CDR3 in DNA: TGTGCCAGCAGTTCCCGACAGAACACTGAAGCTTTCTTT.

CDR3 nucleotide sequence: TGCAGCGTTGATGGATTGTCCCTAGCGGGAGGGAAATACAATGAGCAGTTCTTC. It is translated as CSVDGLSLAGGKYNEQFF. This rearrangement joins TRBV29-1 to TRBJ2-1, with TRBD2 identical over 12 bases. Germline V gives CDR1 SQVTM, CDR2 ANQGSEA. Unmatched junction bases numbered 13, after V lost 3 bases and J lost 4 bases. The CDR3 loop spans 18 amino acids.